The 20 T cell receptor beta chains given below trace back to one sample, sequenced in a study of OX40 agonist ivuxolimab in advanced cancers. Method: immunoSEQ multiplex PCR; TCRdb's copy keeps in-frame clones and lacks some. Of tens of thousands of clones in the sample, around 81% were seen once. The starting material was CD4+ or CD8+ T cells sorted from blood, obtained in a trial of the OX40 agonist ivuxolimab. Receptors originate from an adult with an advanced solid tumor such as melanoma, head and neck, liver or kidney cancer.

The chain joins TRBV7-9 to TRBJ2-7, with unresolved D. With 5 bases removed from V and 2 bases from J, the gap between germline ends came to 10 bases. Germline V lookup: CDR1 SEHNR, CDR2 FQNEAQ (reference sequence). The CDR3 consists of 13 residues. CDR3 DNA: TGTGCCAGCAGCCCTCAGGACGCCTACGAGCAGTACTTC. It codes for CASSPQDAYEQYF.

The V call is TRBV7-6, the J call TRBJ2-1, with TRBD2 matching 12 bases. The J segment lost 8 bases and the V segment lost 3 bases, leaving 8 bases of the junction unmatched. Germline values: CDR1 SGHVS, CDR2 FNYEAQ. There are 16 residues in the CDR3. CDR3 sequence: CASSFAGTSGFYEQFF. Written as DNA, the CDR3 is TGTGCCAGCAGCTTCGCCGGGACTAGCGGGTTTTATGAGCAGTTCTTC.

This clone was recorded only once. The J gene is TRBJ1-1, the V gene TRBV9; D is unclear. This CDR3 region has 12 residues. Germline values: CDR1 SGDLS, CDR2 YYNGEE. V was pared by 3 bases and J by 4 bases, with 7 bases between. The chain's CDR3 is CASSGGGTEAFF. The CDR3 nucleotides read TGTGCCAGCAGCGGGGGTGGCACTGAAGCTTTCTTT.

The genes are TRBV5-1 and TRBJ2-3, with D perhaps assigned TRBD1 or TRBD2 (6 bases each). V dropped 0 bases and J dropped 4 bases, with 9 bases sitting between them. The CDR3 totals 14 residues. Germline V gene data show CDR1 as SGHRS and CDR2 as YFSETQ. For the CDR3, the DNA is TGCGCCAGCAGCTTGGCGGGGGCTCCAGATACGCAGTATTTT. It yields the protein CASSLAGAPDTQYF.

The V and J genes are TRBV28 and TRBJ1-5; 7 nucleotides line up with TRBD1. V was pared by 5 bases and J by 7 bases, with 5 bases of the junction left unmatched. Germline CDR1 MDHEN, CDR2 SYDVKM. CDR3 length equals 13 residues. The CDR3 region has the DNA TGTGCCAGCAGTCCACAGGGGAGCCAGCCCCAGCATTTT. Translated: CASSPQGSQPQHF. Full variable domain (remainder filled in from reference TRBV28 and TRBJ1-5): DVKVTQSSRYLVKRTGEKVFLECVQDMDHENMFWYRQDPGLGLRLIYFSYDVKMKEKGDIPEGYSVSREKKERFSLILESASTNQTSMYLCASSPQGSQPQHFGDGTRLSIL.

The chain recombines TRBV7-9 with TRBJ2-5, with D tentatively TRBD1 (5 bases). The germline V gene encodes CDR1 SEHNR and CDR2 FQNEAQ (reference sequence). The CDR3 contains 15 residues. Trimming left V 1 base short and J 1 base short, with 10 bases between. The DNA of the CDR3 is TGTGCCAGCAGCTTAGAGGGGCAGCTCCAAGAGACCCAGTACTTC. Protein product: CASSLEGQLQETQYF.

The chain links TRBV5-4 to TRBJ2-5; no firm D call. This CDR3 is built from 15 residues. V was cut by 4 bases and J by 7 bases, with 20 bases left in between. The germline CDR1 and CDR2 sequences are SGHNT and YYREEE (reference sequence). The CDR3 DNA follows: TGTGCCAGCAGCACGAGCTGGGCCCAGGATGCGACCCAGTACTTC. Protein: CASSTSWAQDATQYF.

The V and J genes are TRBV11-2 and TRBJ2-1, with D unresolved. From germline, CDR1 is SGHAT and CDR2 FQNNGV. Between the trimmed V and J ends, which lost 3 bases and 6 bases, there was a span of 0 bases. This CDR3 region has 10 residues. CDR3 nucleotides: TGTGCCAGCAGCTTCAATGAGCAGTTCTTC. It specifies CASSFNEQFF.

V usage is TRBV11-2 and J usage is TRBJ2-1; 9 positions match TRBD1. Germline V gives CDR1 SGHAT, CDR2 FQNNGV. The trim removed 5 bases at V and 6 bases at J, leaving 8 bases unmatched. This CDR3 is built from 15 residues. CDR3 sequence reads: CASSRGTGISNEQFF. The CDR3 DNA sequence: TGTGCCAGCAGCCGAGGGACAGGGATCTCCAATGAGCAGTTCTTC.

The gene calls are TRBV4-1 and TRBJ1-2; TRBD1 agrees at 7 bases. The CDR3 spans 15 residues. In germline, CDR1 is MGHRA, CDR2 YSYEKL. Trimming cost V 4 bases and J 2 bases; bases outside gene matches: 7. The CDR3 loop is CASSLLGDRNYGYTF. CDR3 sequence (DNA): TGCGCCAGCAGCCTCCTGGGGGACAGAAACTATGGCTACACCTTC.

This sequence joins TRBV7-9 and TRBJ2-3, with unresolved D. The V end was cut by 1 base, the J end by 2 bases, with 4 bases between. In germline, CDR1 is SEHNR, CDR2 FQNEAQ (reference sequence). There are 13 residues in the CDR3. CDR3 protein: CASSLETTDTQYF. In DNA, the CDR3 is TGTGCCAGCAGCTTAGAGACCACAGATACGCAGTATTTT.

The chain joins TRBV9 to TRBJ1-1; D remains unclear. The germline V and J ends were trimmed by 0 bases and 7 bases, with 16 bases remaining between them. The CDR3 has 15 residues. Per the germline V gene, CDR1 is SGDLS and CDR2 is YYNGEE. CDR3 residues: CASSVVRRTENEAFF. In DNA, the CDR3 is TGTGCCAGCAGCGTAGTGCGTCGAACGGAGAATGAAGCTTTCTTT.

The genes are TRBV5-1 and TRBJ2-7; a possible D gene is TRBD2 (5 bases). The CDR3 covers 14 residues. The germline gives CDR1 SGHRS, CDR2 YFSETQ. Trimming removed 0 bases from V and 3 bases from J, with 10 bases in between. The CDR3 is CASSLDLADYEQYF. The DNA for the CDR3 is TGCGCCAGCAGCTTGGATCTAGCAGACTACGAGCAGTACTTC.

The chain joins TRBV5-8 to TRBJ2-7; TRBD2 aligns across 7 bases. Germline CDR1 SGHTS, CDR2 YDEGEE. Trimming removed 4 bases from V and 6 bases from J; junction bases left unmatched: 13. The CDR3 is 15 residues long. Here the CDR3 reads CASSRLAGLLIEQYF. The CDR3 DNA is TGTGCCAGCAGCCGACTAGCAGGGCTCCTAATCGAGCAGTACTTC.

CDR3 amino acids: CASSQPPGGSSKNIQYF. The CDR3, as DNA: TGTGCCAGCAGCCAACCCCCGGGCGGGAGCAGCAAAAACATTCAGTACTTC. This chain uses TRBV4-2 with TRBJ2-4, with 7 bases fitting TRBD2. This CDR3 comprises 17 residues. Trimming removed 2 bases from V and 3 bases from J; junction bases left unmatched: 10. Germline loops: CDR1 LGHNA, CDR2 YNFKEQ.

The gene calls are TRBV13 and TRBJ1-3; 8 nucleotides agree with TRBD1. The CDR3 is made up of 16 amino acids. Germline CDR1 is PRHDT and CDR2 is FYEKMQ (reference sequence). V shed 8 bases and J 4 bases; nucleotides not matched to a gene: 13. CDR3 in DNA: TGTGCCAGCGGATTTTTACAGGGGGACGCCGGAAACACCATATATTTT. Translated: CASGFLQGDAGNTIYF.

The chain employs TRBV11-2 and TRBJ1-5, with D perhaps matching TRBD1 (6 bases). The germline V gene encodes CDR1 SGHAT and CDR2 FQNNGV. Trimming shortened V by 2 bases and J by 7 bases, and 15 bases separated the two germline ends. The CDR3 has 15 residues. The CDR3: CASSLWGGPGQPQHF. The CDR3 DNA follows: TGTGCCAGCAGCTTATGGGGGGGGCCCGGGCAGCCCCAGCATTTT. Based on the CDR3 plus reference TRBV11-2 and TRBJ1-5, the full variable domain is EAGVAQSPRYKIIEKRQSVAFWCNPISGHATLYWYQQILGQGPKLLIQFQNNGVVDDSQLPKDRFSAERLKGVDSTLKIQPAKLEDSAVYLCASSLWGGPGQPQHFGDGTRLSIL.

This chain joins TRBV29-1 and TRBJ2-7; D perhaps matches TRBD1 (5 bases). Trimming removed 6 bases at V and 2 bases at J, with 8 bases between. The CDR3 runs to 11 residues. Per germline, CDR1 SQVTM and CDR2 ANQGSEA. The CDR3, as DNA: TGCAGCGTGACAGATCCCTACGAGCAGTACTTC. Translation: CSVTDPYEQYF.

This chain connects TRBV14 to TRBJ2-1; D remains ambiguous. The CDR3 is made up of 13 amino acids. The V end lost 4 bases, the J end lost 9 bases, and 13 bases lay between the germline ends. The germline CDR1 and CDR2 sequences are SGHDN and FVKESK. The CDR3 nucleotides read TGTGCCAGCAGCCCCCTCCTTGGAGCTGAGCAGTTCTTC. Translated, it gives CASSPLLGAEQFF.

The rearrangement joins TRBV19 to TRBJ1-1, with D perhaps TRBD1 (5 bases). This CDR3 spans 14 amino acids. With 5 bases removed from V and 3 bases from J, the gap between germline ends came to 13 bases. CDR1 and CDR2 (germline): LNHDA, SQIVND (reference sequence). CDR3 protein: CASSPWGRDTEAFF. DNA for the CDR3: TGTGCCAGTAGTCCCTGGGGCAGGGACACTGAAGCTTTCTTT.